This entry lists 16 T cell receptor beta chains sequenced from one sample in a study of monozygotic twins with inflammatory bowel disease. TCRdb re-called the 5' RACE reads; every CDR3 protein appears as one record, without DNA. The sample yields roughly 120,000 distinct CDR3 sequences, of which the top ten take up around 12%. Sequencing was performed on blood. All receptors derive from a human donor with ulcerative colitis or Crohn's disease, or a healthy co-twin of an affected twin (not recorded which).

The chain employs TRBV24-1 and TRBJ2-2; TCRdb reports TRBD2, a call that lacks DNA to check it against. This CDR3 region has 16 residues. Germline V gives CDR1 KGHDR, CDR2 SFDVKD. The chain's CDR3 is CATSDLLAGGTGELFF.

The CDR3 reads CASSFVASANTGELFF. The J gene is TRBJ2-2, the V gene TRBV19; the TCRdb D gene call, TRBD2, has no DNA to confirm it. In germline, CDR1 is LNHDA, CDR2 SQIVND (reference sequence). CDR3 length: 16 residues. Variable domain in full (rest from reference TRBV19 and TRBJ2-2): DGGITQSPKYLFRKEGQNVTLSCEQNLNHDAMYWYRQDPGQGLRLIYYSQIVNDFQKGDIAEGYSVSREKKESFPLTVTSAQKNPTAFYLCASSFVASANTGELFFGEGSRLTVL.

This chain connects TRBV7-8 to TRBJ2-7; TCRdb returns TRBD2, unconfirmable since there is no DNA. Per germline, CDR1 SGHVS and CDR2 FQNEAQ. The CDR3 runs to 15 residues. The CDR3 protein is CASSLESGEAYEQYF.

The V and J genes are TRBV20-1 and TRBJ2-7. The CDR3 is 11 amino acids. Germline assignment: CDR1 DFQATT and CDR2 SNEGSKA (reference sequence). Here the CDR3 reads CSARDRTEQYF.

The chain uses TRBV9 and TRBJ2-7. The CDR3 is 12 residues long. The germline V gene has CDR1 SGDLS and CDR2 YYNGEE. The CDR3 region is CASSVEFGEQYF.

The V and J genes are TRBV27 and TRBJ2-3; lacking DNA, the TRBD1 call made by TCRdb goes unchecked. The CDR3 covers 14 residues. Looked up from germline, CDR1 is MNHEY and CDR2 is SMNVEV (reference sequence). CDR3 region: CASIETPGVRAQYF.

The V gene is TRBV15, the J gene TRBJ2-3. The germline V gene has CDR1 LNHNV and CDR2 YYDKDF (reference sequence). This CDR3 region has 15 residues. The CDR3 is CATSQDMTRTDTQYF.

The gene calls are TRBV28 and TRBJ2-7. Germline CDR1 and CDR2: MDHEN and SYDVKM. The CDR3 is made up of 13 amino acids. CDR3 loop: CASSFQSSYEQYF.

The V gene is TRBV7-9, the J gene TRBJ1-1; the TRBD1 assignment by TCRdb is unverifiable without DNA. The CDR3 is made up of 15 amino acids. The germline V gene encodes CDR1 SEHNR and CDR2 FQNEAQ (reference sequence). The CDR3 spells CASSSSTGPNTEAFF.

The J gene is TRBJ1-1, the V gene TRBV7-9; without DNA, the TCRdb call of TRBD1 cannot be checked. Germline V gene lookup returns CDR1 SEHNR and CDR2 FQNEAQ (reference sequence). The CDR3 length is 15 residues. The CDR3 sequence: CASSLEGAGITEAFF. Full variable domain (remainder filled in from reference TRBV7-9 and TRBJ1-1): DTGVSQNPRHKITKRGQNVTFRCDPISEHNRLYWYRQTLGQGPEFLTYFQNEAQLEKSRLLSDRFSAERPKGSFSTLEIQRTEQGDSAMYLCASSLEGAGITEAFFGQGTRLTVV.

The chain combines TRBV6-6 with TRBJ2-3. This CDR3 contains 14 residues. Germline V gene data show CDR1 as MNHNY and CDR2 as SVGAGI (reference sequence). This chain's CDR3 is CASSYSTTTDTQYF.

This chain links TRBV3-1 with TRBJ2-2; the TCRdb D gene call, TRBD2, has no DNA to confirm it. This CDR3 is built from 15 residues. Germline CDR1 is LGHDT and CDR2 is YNNKEL (reference sequence). This CDR3 is CASSQAGGGTGELFF. The variable domain in full, with the rest retrieved from reference TRBV3-1 and TRBJ2-2, is DTAVSQTPKYLVTQMGNDKSIKCEQNLGHDTMYWYKQDSKKFLKIMFSYNNKELIINETVPNRFSPKSPDKAHLNLHINSLELGDSAVYFCASSQAGGGTGELFFGEGSRLTVL.

This chain connects TRBV27 to TRBJ2-1; the TCRdb D gene call, TRBD2, has no DNA to confirm it. Germline lookup yields CDR1 MNHEY and CDR2 SMNVEV (reference sequence). The CDR3 loop spans 17 amino acids. This CDR3 is CASSLFGLAGGQNEQFF.

The V gene is TRBV5-1, the J gene TRBJ1-5. This CDR3 spans 13 amino acids. Germline CDR1 is SGHRS and CDR2 is YFSETQ. The CDR3 spells CASSLGVGGVQHF.

CDR3 in amino acids: CASSTDNTGELFF. This rearrangement joins TRBV9 to TRBJ2-2. Germline lookup yields CDR1 SGDLS and CDR2 YYNGEE. This CDR3 comprises 13 residues.

The chain recombines TRBV7-9 with TRBJ1-1; the D call of TRBD1 rests on TCRdb alone, since no DNA is present to check it. The CDR3 sequence is 15 residues long. Germline-derived CDR1 and CDR2 are SEHNR and FQNEAQ (reference sequence). CDR3 protein: CASNPPVATNTEAFF.